This TCR beta chain was identified during a study of OX40 agonist ivuxolimab in advanced cancers. In the study overall: Eligibility rules accepted prior anti-PD-1, anti-PD-L1 or anti-CTLA-4 therapy, and over 30% had some. Study-wide findings and caveats: Clones of CD4+ and CD8+ blood T cells grew by week 6 at doses of 0.1 to 3.0 mg/kg. There were also nonresponders showing low normalized T-cell clonal expansion.

The length of the CDR3 is 15 residues. V lost 4 bases to trimming and J lost 3 bases, with 13 bases between them. CDR1 is SEHNR and CDR2 is FQNEAQ in the germline V gene (reference sequence). With regard to this clone: The antigen is undetermined.

Some clones are missing from TCRdb's copy, which holds only in-frame ones; the method was immunoSEQ multiplex PCR. This table has some 19,000 clones, approximately 73% appearing once. On cycle 4 day 1 and cycle 7 day 1, as well as at baseline, blood was sampled. The chain links TRBV7-9 to TRBJ1-3; TRBD1 might be the D (6 bases). The TCR originated in an adult with an advanced solid tumor such as melanoma, head and neck, liver or kidney cancer. Specimen: CD4+ or CD8+ T cells sorted from blood, collected in a trial of the OX40 agonist ivuxolimab. CDR3 loop: CASSYAQGRGNTIYF. For the CDR3, the DNA is TGTGCCAGCAGCTACGCACAGGGACGTGGAAACACCATATATTTT. The whole variable domain, remainder taken from reference TRBV7-9 and TRBJ1-3, is DTGVSQNPRHKITKRGQNVTFRCDPISEHNRLYWYRQTLGQGPEFLTYFQNEAQLEKSRLLSDRFSAERPKGSFSTLEIQRTEQGDSAMYLCASSYAQGRGNTIYFGEGSWLTVV.